Listed below are T cell receptor beta chains from one sample, sequenced in a study of T cells in Graves' hyperthyroidism and ophthalmopathy. TCRdb reprocessed the multiplex PCR reads via MiXCR and lists one record per CDR3 protein. This sample has approximately 400,000 distinct CDR3 sequences, with roughly 14% found just once. The sample taken for sequencing was blood. Every receptor here comes from a woman in her thirties with Graves' ophthalmopathy. CDR3s leave out the opening cysteine and the closing phenylalanine or tryptophan.

V: TRBV12-3/TRBV12-4; J: TRBJ2-7; CDR3: ASSPTSGGSEQY
V: TRBV6-1; J: TRBJ2-3; CDR3: ASSRGGTQY
V: TRBV10-3; J: TRBJ2-1; CDR3: AIRGQGSYNEQF
V: TRBV25-1; J: TRBJ2-2; CDR3: ASSGTLKNTGELF
V: TRBV9; J: TRBJ2-3; CDR3: ASSVASGRGTDTQY
V: TRBV19; J: TRBJ1-5; CDR3: ASSISHNSPNQPQH
V: TRBV2; J: TRBJ2-1; CDR3: ASNSVNEQF
V: TRBV30; J: TRBJ2-2; CDR3: AWSVLQGDGELF
V: TRBV28; J: TRBJ1-6; CDR3: ASRDPRGTLH
V: TRBV6-1; J: TRBJ2-1; CDR3: ASNQKGLAGVNEQF
V: TRBV6-1; J: TRBJ1-4; CDR3: ASSGTIPNEKLF
V: TRBV30; J: TRBJ2-7; CDR3: ASTLLGQGAQAYEQY
V: TRBV28; J: TRBJ1-6; CDR3: ASSLGSWGRDREYNSPLH
V: TRBV6-1; J: TRBJ2-3; CDR3: ASERITGSGDTQY
V: TRBV14; J: TRBJ2-1; CDR3: ASSQESAQGRGQF
V: TRBV20-1; J: TRBJ2-5; CDR3: SAREAGGFQETQY
V: TRBV18; J: TRBJ1-2; CDR3: ASSTSTYGYT
V: TRBV28; J: TRBJ1-3; CDR3: ASRKTGSGNTIY
V: TRBV28; J: TRBJ2-3; CDR3: ASSSTASTDTQY
V: TRBV12-3/TRBV12-4; J: TRBJ2-5; CDR3: ASSLKETQY
V: TRBV10-2; J: TRBJ1-1; CDR3: ASSETGIGTEAF
V: TRBV11-2; J: TRBJ2-1; CDR3: ASIPGPGNNEQF
V: TRBV10-3; J: TRBJ2-5; CDR3: AIRTTLAGGPETQY
V: TRBV19; J: TRBJ1-3; CDR3: ASTDALGGNTIY
V: TRBV6-1; J: TRBJ1-4; CDR3: ASTPEGVNGEKLF
V: TRBV7-2; J: TRBJ2-1; CDR3: ASMRGGRANEQF
V: TRBV28; J: TRBJ2-3; CDR3: ASSLQRGVSDTQY
V: TRBV24-1; J: TRBJ1-2; CDR3: ATTWGGRGYT
V: TRBV2; J: TRBJ1-2; CDR3: ASTRTGGSNYGYT
V: TRBV20-1; J: TRBJ2-5; CDR3: SASGLRGGKTETQY
V: TRBV28; J: TRBJ2-7; CDR3: ASSTRVSSGLYEQY
V: TRBV29-1; J: TRBJ2-3; CDR3: SVDEGRDTQY
V: TRBV29-1; J: TRBJ2-3; CDR3: SVVGRGAGDTQY
V: TRBV30; J: TRBJ2-3; CDR3: AWRLAGISSTDTQY
V: TRBV15; J: TRBJ2-4; CDR3: ATSRPTDIAKNIQY
V: TRBV6-2/TRBV6-3; J: TRBJ2-1; CDR3: ASSYRESSYNEQF
V: TRBV7-9; J: TRBJ2-1; CDR3: ASSLVGHSFDNEQF
V: TRBV2; J: TRBJ2-2; CDR3: ASRGQVYTGELF
V: TRBV6-2/TRBV6-3; J: TRBJ1-6; CDR3: ASSYSRPSGDVSYNSPLH
V: TRBV7-2; J: TRBJ2-3; CDR3: ASSLRGFVGLAGTDTQY